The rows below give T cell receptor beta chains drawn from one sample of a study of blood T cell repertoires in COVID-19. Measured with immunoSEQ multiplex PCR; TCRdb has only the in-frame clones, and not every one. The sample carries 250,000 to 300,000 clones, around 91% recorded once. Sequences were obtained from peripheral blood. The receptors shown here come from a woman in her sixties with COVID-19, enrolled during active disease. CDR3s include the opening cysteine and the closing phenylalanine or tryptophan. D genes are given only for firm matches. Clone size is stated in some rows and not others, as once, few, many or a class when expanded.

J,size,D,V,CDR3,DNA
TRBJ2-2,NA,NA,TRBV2,CASSESAGNAGELFF,TGTGCCAGCAGTGAATCGGCAGGGAACGCCGGGGAGCTGTTTTTT
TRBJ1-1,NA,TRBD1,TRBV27,CATGTSGTGNTEAFF,TGTGCCACAGGAACCTCAGGGACAGGGAACACTGAAGCTTTCTTT
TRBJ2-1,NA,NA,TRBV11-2,CASSHYSGGYNEQFF,TGTGCCAGCAGCCACTATAGCGGAGGATACAATGAGCAGTTCTTC
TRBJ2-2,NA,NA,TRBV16,CASSQTKLGELFF,TGTGCCAGCAGCCAAACTAAGTTGGGGGAGCTGTTTTTT
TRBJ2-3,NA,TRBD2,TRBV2,CASSGFGTSGGTDTQYF,TGTGCCAGCAGTGGTTTCGGGACTAGCGGGGGCACAGATACGCAGTATTTT
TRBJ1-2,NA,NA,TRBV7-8,CASSLEAGAIYGYTF,TGTGCCAGCAGCTTAGAAGCAGGGGCGATCTATGGCTACACCTTC
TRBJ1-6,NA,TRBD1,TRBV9,CASSVGQGPDSPLHF,TGTGCCAGCAGCGTAGGACAGGGGCCGGATTCACCCCTCCACTTT
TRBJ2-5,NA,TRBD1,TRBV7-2,CASSLEIGRGRETQYF,TGTGCCAGCAGCTTAGAGATCGGCAGGGGGCGGGAGACCCAGTACTTC
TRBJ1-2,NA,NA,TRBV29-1,CSAGDIRNGYGYTF,TGCAGCGCCGGGGACATCCGAAATGGATATGGCTACACCTTC
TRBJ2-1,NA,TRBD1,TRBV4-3,CASSQPGQGSYNEQFF,TGCGCCAGCAGCCAACCGGGACAGGGCTCCTACAATGAGCAGTTCTTC
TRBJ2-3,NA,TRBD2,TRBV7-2,CASSLGLTSGGVADTQYF,TGTGCCAGCAGCTTAGGCCTTACTAGCGGGGGGGTGGCAGATACGCAGTATTTT
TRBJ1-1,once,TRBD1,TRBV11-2,CASSVTGTEAFF,TGTGCCAGCAGCGTGACAGGGACTGAAGCTTTCTTT
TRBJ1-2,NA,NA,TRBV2,CASTQTVEGYTF,TGTGCCAGCACCCAAACGGTGGAGGGCTACACCTTC
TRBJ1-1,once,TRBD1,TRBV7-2,CASSLVSGGIGRNTEAFF,TGTGCCAGCAGCTTAGTTTCAGGGGGCATCGGTCGGAACACTGAAGCTTTCTTT
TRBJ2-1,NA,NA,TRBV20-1,CSASVSGSPYNEQFF,TGCAGTGCTAGTGTTTCCGGGAGCCCCTACAATGAGCAGTTCTTC
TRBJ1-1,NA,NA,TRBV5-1,CASSLGRLRRDTEAFF,TGCGCCAGCAGCTTAGGTCGTCTGCGTCGGGACACTGAAGCTTTCTTT
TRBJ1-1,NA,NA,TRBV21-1,CASSKGVMEGGANTEAFF,TGTGCCAGCAGCAAAGGGGTTATGGAAGGGGGCGCGAACACTGAAGCTTTCTTT
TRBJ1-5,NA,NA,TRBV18,CASSERQESNQPQHF,TGTGCCAGCTCAGAGAGACAGGAAAGCAATCAGCCCCAGCATTTT
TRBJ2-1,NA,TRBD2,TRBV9,CASSFSGDTYNEQFF,TGTGCCAGCAGCTTTAGCGGGGATACCTACAATGAGCAGTTCTTC
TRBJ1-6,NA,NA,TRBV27,CASSWGGGEGNSPLHF,TGTGCCAGCAGTTGGGGAGGGGGAGAGGGGAATTCACCCCTCCACTTT
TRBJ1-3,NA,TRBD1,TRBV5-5,CASSLTDRVAGNTIYF,TGTGCCAGCAGCCTGACGGACAGGGTGGCTGGAAACACCATATATTTT
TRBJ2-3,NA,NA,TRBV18,CASSRERSGPSTDTQYF,TGTGCCAGCTCTCGGGAGAGGTCAGGACCAAGCACAGATACGCAGTATTTT
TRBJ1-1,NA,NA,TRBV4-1,CASSSGTYRALMNTEAFF,TGCGCCAGCAGCTCGGGAACTTACCGAGCTTTAATGAACACTGAAGCTTTCTTT